The 12 T cell receptor beta chains reported below all come from one sample, sequenced in a study of CD8 T cells in ankylosing spondylitis. TCRdb re-called the 5' RACE reads with MiXCR, one entry per CDR3 protein. The sample has about 150,000 distinct CDR3 sequences, 9.5% to 12% seen once. Sequences were obtained from blood, either unsorted or a sorted T cell fraction (not recorded which). These receptors were collected from a female donor with ankylosing spondylitis or in good health (not recorded which).

There are a few counts of this clonotype. Sequence at one end of the junction differs from germline and may be a read error. The rearrangement links TRBV7-7 to TRBJ2-5; the match to TRBD2 covers 13 bases. This CDR3 spans 12 amino acids. CDR1 and CDR2 from the germline V gene are SSHAT and FNYEAQ (reference sequence). The CDR3 protein is CASSLRLAGGPF. CDR3 sequence (DNA): TGTGCCAGCAGCCTCAGACTAGCGGGGGGCCCCTTC.

This clonotype was recorded a few times. A much larger clone lies one base from this, so it may be a read error. This sequence joins TRBV20-1 and TRBJ2-2; D tentatively fits TRBD1 or TRBD2 (5 bases each). Trimming took off 4 bases at V and 4 bases at J, with 13 bases between the two ends. This CDR3 is 14 amino acids long. CDR1 is DFQATT, CDR2 SNEGSKA, per germline (reference sequence). The CDR3 DNA is TGCAGTGCTAAGGGACGGCCGAGCACCGGGGAGCTGTTTTTT. This translates into CSAKGRPSTGELFF.

This clonotype was recorded many times. The chain combines TRBV20-1 with TRBJ2-3; 8 nucleotides align to TRBD2. CDR1 and CDR2 from the germline V gene are DFQATT and SNEGSKA (reference sequence). The CDR3 totals 14 residues. V was clipped by 3 bases and J by 2 bases; unmatched bases: 4. DNA for the CDR3: TGCAGTGCTAGCGGGAGGGCCGTCACAGATACGCAGTATTTT. It yields the protein CSASGRAVTDTQYF.

In this sample, this clonotype turned up many times. The chain uses TRBV24-1 and TRBJ2-1, with 10 bases aligning to TRBD2. The J segment lost 2 bases and the V segment lost 4 bases, leaving 7 bases of the junction unmatched. The CDR3 is made up of 17 amino acids. CDR1 and CDR2 (germline): KGHDR, SFDVKD. The CDR3 DNA is TGTGCCACCAGTGACTCTAGCGGGAGTTTTGCCTACAATGAGCAGTTCTTC. This translates into CATSDSSGSFAYNEQFF.

This clonotype was counted ten times or more. The chain carries TRBV29-1 and TRBJ2-7; 8 nucleotides match TRBD1. Losses at the gene ends were 4 bases for V and 12 bases for J; bases not matched to a gene: 8. The CDR3 is 11 amino acids. The germline V gene encodes CDR1 SQVTM and CDR2 ANQGSEA. For the CDR3, the DNA is TGCAGCGTTGTCCGACAGGGGATTGCGTACTTC. Its translation: CSVVRQGIAYF.

Turning to this clonotype: A much larger clone sits a single nucleotide away, making a read error possible. CDR3 in amino acids: CACSYSTSTDTQYF. In DNA, the CDR3 is TGTGCCTGCAGCTACAGCACTAGCACAGATACGCAGTATTTT. J is TRBJ2-3 and V is TRBV7-2; D is ambiguous. Germline V gives CDR1 SGHTA, CDR2 FQGNSA. The CDR3 has 14 residues.

The chain is built from TRBV6-7 and TRBJ2-7, with D hard to call. TRBV6-7 is placed among ORFs of uncertain function. V was shortened by 2 bases and J by 2 bases, with 13 bases between the two germline ends. The CDR3 runs 15 residues. For the CDR3, the DNA is TGTGCCAGCAGTTACCGACACTATGGAGCCTACGAGCAGTACTTC. Translation gives CASSYRHYGAYEQYF.

This clonotype has ten or more counts. The V and J genes are TRBV29-1 and TRBJ2-7; no definite D call. Trimming shortened V by 2 bases and J by 0 bases, and 11 bases separated the two germline ends. CDR1 SQVTM and CDR2 ANQGSEA come from the germline V gene. The CDR3 is made up of 14 amino acids. The CDR3 DNA is TGCAGCGTTGAATTTGGTACCGGCTCCTACGAGCAGTACTTC. It is translated as CSVEFGTGSYEQYF.

This clonotype was detected many times. This chain links TRBV5-1 with TRBJ2-7; either TRBD1 or TRBD2 may fit D (5 bases each). The CDR3 spans 12 residues. V lost 1 base and J lost 5, with 7 bases in between. Germline V gene data show CDR1 as SGHRS and CDR2 as YFSETQ. Here the CDR3 DNA reads TGCGCCAGCAGCTTGCGAGGGGACGAGCAGTACTTC. Protein: CASSLRGDEQYF.

A word on this clonotype: Being one base from a much bigger clone, this may be a read error. The V and J genes are TRBV3-1 and TRBJ2-7; perhaps TRBD1 as D (6 bases). The CDR3 runs 12 residues. Germline assignment: CDR1 LGHDT and CDR2 YNNKEL (reference sequence). V was cut by 1 base and J by 12 bases, with 13 bases left in between. CDR3 sequence (DNA): TGTGCCAGCAGCCAAGGGCTGGCAGGGGTGTACTTC. This encodes CASSQGLAGVYF.

This clonotype was counted ten times or more. The J gene is TRBJ1-1, the V gene TRBV7-9; D is ambiguous. Trimming left V 4 bases short and J 2 bases short, with 11 bases between. This CDR3 spans 14 amino acids. Germline lookup yields CDR1 SEHNR and CDR2 FQNEAQ (reference sequence). CDR3 coding DNA: TGTGCCAGCAGCTCATGGGTCTTAAACACTGAAGCTTTCTTT. Its protein is CASSSWVLNTEAFF.

In DNA form, the CDR3 reads TGTGCCAGCAGCCAAATTGGAGCATCCCGGGACGGTTCCTACGAGCAGTACTTC. It encodes CASSQIGASRDGSYEQYF. The J gene is TRBJ2-7, the V gene TRBV3-1; either TRBD1 or TRBD2 may fit D (5 bases each). Deletions cut 2 bases from V and 1 base from J, with 21 bases between. The CDR3 contains 18 residues. The germline V gene has CDR1 LGHDT and CDR2 YNNKEL (reference sequence).